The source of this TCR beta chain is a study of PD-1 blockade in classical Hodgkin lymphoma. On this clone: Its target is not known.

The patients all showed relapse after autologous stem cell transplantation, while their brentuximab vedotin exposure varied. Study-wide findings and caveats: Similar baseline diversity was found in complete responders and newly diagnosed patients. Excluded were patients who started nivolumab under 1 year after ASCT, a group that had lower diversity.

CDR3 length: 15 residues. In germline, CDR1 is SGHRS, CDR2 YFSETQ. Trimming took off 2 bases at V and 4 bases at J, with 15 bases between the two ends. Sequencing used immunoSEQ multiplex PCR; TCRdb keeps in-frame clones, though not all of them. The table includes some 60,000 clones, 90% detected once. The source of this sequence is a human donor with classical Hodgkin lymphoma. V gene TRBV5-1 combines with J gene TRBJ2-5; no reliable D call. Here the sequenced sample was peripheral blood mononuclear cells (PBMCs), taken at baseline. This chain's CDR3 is CASSFDGVVGETQYF. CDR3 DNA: TGCGCCAGCAGCTTCGACGGTGTAGTAGGAGAGACCCAGTACTTC.